A single sample is the source of the 19 T cell receptor beta chains below, sequenced in a study of identical twins. In TCRdb, the 5' RACE reads were re-called with MiXCR into one record per CDR3 protein. The sample records about 240,000 distinct CDR3 sequences, roughly 13% being singletons. The data also belong to a second study, concerning yellow fever vaccine responses in identical twins.

The sample comprised memory (CD45RO+) T cells sorted from blood. The receptors derive from a woman aged 18 to 35 in good health.

The rearrangement uses TRBV10-3 and TRBJ2-1; the D gene is possibly TRBD2 (5 bases). Germline V gives CDR1 ENHRY, CDR2 SYGVKD. The length of the CDR3 is 18 residues. Trimming stripped 8 bases from V and 3 bases from J, with 26 bases between. The CDR3 spells CAIGSPGVRRTIYNEQFF. CDR3 DNA: TGTGCCATCGGTTCCCCCGGGGTACGGCGTACTATCTACAATGAGCAGTTCTTC.

This clonotype showed up just a few times. The rearrangement links TRBV28 to TRBJ1-2; D unresolved. V dropped 5 bases and J dropped 4 bases, with 14 bases sitting between them. In germline, CDR1 is MDHEN, CDR2 SYDVKM. This CDR3 has 14 residues. In DNA, the CDR3 is TGTGCCAGCAGTCTCAGAAATGAGATCTATGGCTACACCTTC. This gives the protein CASSLRNEIYGYTF.

This clonotype was recorded a few times. V and J are TRBV6-5 and TRBJ2-2, with TRBD2 as a possible D gene (6 bases). The CDR3 is 17 amino acids. CDR1 and CDR2 (germline): MNHEY, SVGAGI. Trimming left V 0 bases short and J 4 bases short, with 15 bases between. Written as DNA, the CDR3 is TGTGCCAGCAGTTACTCCCCAGGAGGGTATCGCACCGGGGAGCTGTTTTTT. This sequence encodes CASSYSPGGYRTGELFF.

V gene TRBV12-3 or TRBV12-4 combines with J gene TRBJ1-3, with 7 bases fitting TRBD1. The CDR3 sequence is 15 residues long. Trimming took 7 bases from V and 3 from J; bases not matched to a gene: 9. CDR3 sequence reads: CASTKSQGGGNTIYF. CDR3 sequence (DNA): TGTGCCAGCACCAAGTCCCAGGGGGGTGGAAACACCATATATTTT.

This clonotype was found many times. V and J are TRBV18 and TRBJ2-7; 7 bases are shared with TRBD1. The germline gives CDR1 KGHSH, CDR2 LQKENI. The length of the CDR3 is 14 residues. V lost 5 bases and J lost 4; bases outside the gene matches: 8. CDR3 sequence: CASSSGQVGYEQYF. As DNA, the CDR3 is TGTGCCAGCTCATCAGGACAGGTTGGATACGAGCAGTACTTC.

J is TRBJ2-1 and V is TRBV7-2; D tentatively reads TRBD1 or TRBD2 (5 bases each). The germline V and J ends were trimmed by 5 bases and 6 bases, with 17 bases remaining between them. The CDR3 loop spans 15 amino acids. Germline CDR1 reads SGHTA; CDR2 reads FQGNSA. The CDR3: CASSRSGVGVNEQFF. DNA of the CDR3: TGTGCCAGCAGCCGGTCCGGGGTGGGGGTCAATGAGCAGTTCTTC.

This clonotype has only a few counts. The gene calls are TRBV7-9 and TRBJ2-3; 8 nucleotides agree with TRBD2. In germline, CDR1 is SEHNR, CDR2 FQNEAQ (reference sequence). J lost 2 bases, V lost 7 bases, and 8 bases had no gene match. The CDR3 has 15 residues. CDR3 DNA: TGTGCCAGCATCCATGGCGGGAGGACCACAGATACGCAGTATTTT. Translated: CASIHGGRTTDTQYF.

This clonotype has a handful of counts. V and J are TRBV20-1 and TRBJ2-3; TRBD2 might be the D (5 bases). The CDR3 length is 13 residues. The V gene's germline CDR1 is DFQATT and CDR2 SNEGSKA (reference sequence). V lost 7 bases and J 4 bases, leaving 15 bases between the germline ends. CDR3 bases: TGCAGTGTTACTAGTTTCGGGGCAGATACGCAGTATTTT. This sequence encodes CSVTSFGADTQYF.

In this sample, this clonotype turned up many times. The gene calls are TRBV20-1 and TRBJ2-3; 7 nucleotides line up with TRBD2. The CDR3 spans 15 residues. Looked up from germline, CDR1 is DFQATT and CDR2 is SNEGSKA (reference sequence). J lost 0 bases, V lost 6 bases, and 9 bases had no gene match. CDR3 in DNA: TGCAGTGCAAATGGGGGGAGGGGAAGCACAGATACGCAGTATTTT. Translated, it gives CSANGGRGSTDTQYF.

The table lists this clonotype with a few counts. CDR3 nucleotides: TGTGCCGCATCAACGGGGGTCGTCACTGAAGCTTTCTTT. This codes for CAASTGVVTEAFF. V is TRBV18 and J is TRBJ1-1; TRBD1 might be the D (5 bases). V shed 11 bases and J shed 4 bases, with 17 bases lying between them. The CDR3 has 13 residues. Germline V gives CDR1 KGHSH, CDR2 LQKENI.

In this sample, this clonotype turned up many times. V and J are TRBV7-2 and TRBJ2-3, with D uncertain. V lost 1 base and J 2 bases, leaving 4 bases between the germline ends. The CDR3 covers 13 residues. Germline V gives CDR1 SGHTA, CDR2 FQGNSA. The CDR3 sequence is CASSLDHTDTQYF. CDR3 in DNA: TGTGCCAGCAGCTTAGACCACACAGATACGCAGTATTTT.

This clonotype has more than one count but fewer than ten. The gene calls are TRBV2 and TRBJ2-5; TRBD1 might be the D (6 bases). The CDR3 covers 13 residues. Germline CDR1 SNHLY, CDR2 FYNNEI. V gave up 8 bases and J gave up 4 bases, with 14 bases separating them. CDR3 loop: CASGGPNAETQYF. CDR3 bases: TGTGCCAGCGGGGGCCCAAACGCAGAGACCCAGTACTTC.

V gene TRBV23-1 combines with J gene TRBJ1-6; TRBD1 matches at 7 bases. TRBV23-1 is placed among ORFs of uncertain function. CDR3 size: 19 residues. Trimming took 0 bases from V and 0 from J; bases not matched to a gene: 8. The chain's CDR3 is CASSQSTGKPSSYNSPLHF. CDR3 sequence (DNA): TGCGCCAGCAGTCAATCGACAGGGAAACCGAGCTCCTATAATTCACCCCTCCACTTT.

The chain uses TRBV5-1 and TRBJ1-4; D gene ambiguous. The germline V gene has CDR1 SGHRS and CDR2 YFSETQ. CDR3 length equals 14 residues. Deletions cut 1 base from V and 8 bases from J, with 12 bases between. The CDR3 reads CASSLRGLEEKLFF. CDR3 DNA sequence: TGCGCCAGCAGCTTGAGAGGGTTGGAGGAAAAACTGTTTTTT.

A few counts support this clonotype. The chain couples TRBV20-1 to TRBJ2-7; D unresolved. Germline assignment: CDR1 DFQATT and CDR2 SNEGSKA (reference sequence). This CDR3 has 12 amino acids. With 0 bases removed from V and 6 bases from J, the gap between germline ends came to 9 bases. CDR3 amino acids: CSARDPGREQYF. The CDR3, as DNA: TGCAGTGCTAGAGATCCGGGCCGCGAGCAGTACTTC.

J is TRBJ1-1 and V is TRBV6-2 or TRBV6-3; D might be TRBD1 (6 bases). V lost 2 bases, J lost 3 bases, and 10 bases lay in between. Germline assignment: CDR1 MNHEY and CDR2 SVGEGT. CDR3 length equals 14 residues. This chain's CDR3 is CASSYGGADTEAFF. CDR3 coding DNA: TGTGCCAGCAGTTACGGGGGGGCAGACACTGAAGCTTTCTTT.

This clonotype was counted only a few times. J is TRBJ2-3 and V is TRBV9, with 9 bases aligning to TRBD2. From germline, CDR1 is SGDLS and CDR2 YYNGEE. The CDR3 contains 17 residues. V shed 3 bases, J shed 3 bases, and the junction held 11 bases outside the gene matches. CDR3 sequence: CASSAEGTSRGTDTQYF. The CDR3 DNA follows: TGTGCCAGCAGCGCCGAAGGGACTAGCAGAGGAACAGATACGCAGTATTTT.

This clonotype was observed a few times. The J gene is TRBJ1-5, the V gene TRBV28, with D unresolved. CDR1 MDHEN and CDR2 SYDVKM come from the germline V gene. The CDR3 totals 14 residues. V shed 7 bases and J shed 4 bases, with 14 bases lying between them. As DNA, the CDR3 is TGTGCCAGCACCATAGGGTCCAGGAATCAGCCCCAGCATTTT. This gives the protein CASTIGSRNQPQHF.

The CDR3 here is CATSEPDRGNQPQHF. DNA for the CDR3: TGTGCCACCAGTGAACCGGACAGGGGCAATCAGCCCCAGCATTTT. This chain joins TRBV24-1 and TRBJ1-5; TRBD1 matches at 8 bases. This CDR3 has 15 residues. With 4 bases clipped from V and 2 bases from J, the junction kept 3 bases outside the gene matches. Germline V gene lookup returns CDR1 KGHDR and CDR2 SFDVKD.